This T cell receptor beta chain stems from a study of blood T cell repertoires in COVID-19. Study context: Some COVID-19 samples were acute and others convalescent; all came from the United States, Italy and Spain.

This clone was detected once. The table came from immunoSEQ multiplex PCR; TCRdb's copy has only in-frame clones and leaves some out. This table has approximately 120,000 clones, around 78% appearing once. Germline V lookup: CDR1 SGHDT, CDR2 YYEEEE. The V and J ends lost 4 bases and 2 bases respectively, with 10 bases between them. The CDR3 has 14 amino acids. J is TRBJ1-3 and V is TRBV5-6; D perhaps matches TRBD1 (6 bases). The material sequenced was peripheral blood. The sequence came from a human donor in a cohort sampled during active COVID-19. This chain's CDR3 is CASSETGPGNTIYF. The CDR3 region has the DNA TGTGCCAGCAGCGAAACAGGGCCTGGAAACACCATATATTTT.